Presented here are 15 T cell receptor beta chains from one specimen sequenced in a study of graft-versus-host responses after intestinal transplantation. Some clones are missing from TCRdb's copy, which holds only in-frame ones; the method was immunoSEQ multiplex PCR. The sample has tens of thousands of clones; 88% are singletons. Antigen specificity for these receptors is unknown. The input for sequencing was unstimulated CD4+ T cells sorted from spleen or lymph node cells, taken before transplant. All receptors derive from a human donor who was the organ donor for an intestinal transplant.

The rearrangement links TRBV6-1 to TRBJ1-4, with D maybe TRBD1 (6 bases). Trimming left V 9 bases short and J 8 bases short, with 19 bases between. Germline V gene sequence: CDR1 MNHNS, CDR2 SASEGT. There are 14 residues in the CDR3. The CDR3 DNA sequence: TGTGCCAGTGGAGGCGGGGGGCTAGAAGAAAAACTGTTTTTT. It specifies CASGGGGLEEKLFF.

This chain's CDR3 is CASSLVGNTEAFF. The CDR3, as DNA: TGTGCCAGCTCACTTGTCGGGAACACTGAAGCTTTCTTT. The rearrangement joins TRBV18 to TRBJ1-1; D gene unclear. This CDR3 is 13 amino acids long. Trimming took off 4 bases at V and 1 base at J, with 7 bases between the two ends. CDR1 is KGHSH, CDR2 LQKENI, per germline.

This chain uses TRBV6-4 with TRBJ2-3; D possibly corresponds to TRBD2 (6 bases). Germline CDR1 and CDR2: MRHNA and SNTAGT. This CDR3 is 12 amino acids long. V was cut by 4 bases and J by 9 bases, with 11 bases left in between. The CDR3 bases are TGTGCCAGCAGTGGCCCGGAGGGCACGCAGTATTTT. This sequence encodes CASSGPEGTQYF.

The rearrangement uses TRBV18 and TRBJ2-1; unclear D gene. The CDR3 sequence is 13 residues long. The germline V gene has CDR1 KGHSH and CDR2 LQKENI. Trimming removed 6 bases at V and 8 bases at J, with 14 bases between. The CDR3 coding sequence is TGTGCCAGCTCCCCCGCGAGTGGTTATGAGCAGTTCTTC. It translates to CASSPASGYEQFF.

This clone was recorded only once. The chain has TRBV28 and TRBJ1-5, with 7 bases fitting TRBD1. The CDR3 has 17 residues. CDR1 and CDR2 (germline): MDHEN, SYDVKM. The V segment lost 6 bases and the J segment 7 bases; nucleotides outside the gene matches: 18. CDR3: CASSPSRGRGTSQPQHF. The CDR3 DNA reads as TGTGCCAGCAGCCCCTCGAGGGGCAGGGGGACCTCGCAGCCCCAGCATTTT. Drawing the rest from reference TRBV28 and TRBJ1-5, the complete variable domain is DVKVTQSSRYLVKRTGEKVFLECVQDMDHENMFWYRQDPGLGLRLIYFSYDVKMKEKGDIPEGYSVSREKKERFSLILESASTNQTSMYLCASSPSRGRGTSQPQHFGDGTRLSIL.

This chain uses TRBV9 with TRBJ1-2, with 8 bases that match TRBD1. Germline CDR1 reads SGDLS; CDR2 reads YYNGEE. The CDR3 is made up of 16 amino acids. J lost 7 bases, V lost 4 bases, and 15 bases had no gene match. For the CDR3, the DNA is TGTGCCAGCAGCCCAAACCCCGGACAGGGAAACGGTGGCTACACCTTC. Residues: CASSPNPGQGNGGYTF.

The chain carries TRBV5-1 and TRBJ1-4; no clear D. The ends were cut back, 3 bases at V and 0 bases at J, with 9 bases in the middle. CDR1 SGHRS and CDR2 YFSETQ come from the germline V gene. This CDR3 region has 15 residues. CDR3: CASSWAGTTNEKLFF. The CDR3 DNA follows: TGCGCCAGCAGCTGGGCGGGGACAACTAATGAAAAACTGTTTTTT.

The J gene is TRBJ2-4, the V gene TRBV18, with TRBD2 identical over 10 bases. The CDR3 runs to 18 residues. Germline V CDR1 and CDR2: KGHSH, LQKENI. J gave up 0 bases and V 8 bases, and 13 bases lay outside the gene matches. CDR3 sequence (DNA): TGTGCCAGCGCCTCTCAGCGGGAGGGCGTTGCAGCCAAAAACATTCAGTACTTC. Encoded protein: CASASQREGVAAKNIQYF.

The chain combines TRBV19 with TRBJ2-4, with TRBD1 identical over 8 bases. CDR3 length equals 18 residues. Per germline, CDR1 LNHDA and CDR2 SQIVND (reference sequence). Losses at the gene ends were 6 bases for V and 2 bases for J; bases not matched to a gene: 15. The CDR3: CASSLSHRDRWTKNIQYF. For the CDR3, the DNA is TGTGCCAGTAGCCTTTCCCACCGGGACAGGTGGACCAAAAACATTCAGTACTTC.

CDR3 DNA: TGTGCCAGCAGTTACAACAGGGCTGGCTATGGCTACACCTTC. It specifies CASSYNRAGYGYTF. The V gene is TRBV6-5, the J gene TRBJ1-2, with TRBD1 as a possible D gene (6 bases). V gave up 2 bases and J gave up 4 bases, with 11 bases separating them. The CDR3 has 14 residues. Germline V gene sequence: CDR1 MNHEY, CDR2 SVGAGI.

The chain carries TRBV5-1 and TRBJ1-1; 8 positions agree with TRBD1. CDR1 and CDR2 (germline): SGHRS, YFSETQ. The trim removed 9 bases at V and 3 bases at J, leaving 10 bases unmatched. This CDR3 is built from 14 residues. The CDR3 coding sequence is TGCGCCACCAAAGATCAGGGGGCGGACACTGAAGCTTTCTTT. It codes for CATKDQGADTEAFF.

The chain recombines TRBV28 with TRBJ2-7, with 9 nucleotides matching TRBD2. Looked up from germline, CDR1 is MDHEN and CDR2 is SYDVKM. V was clipped by 5 bases and J by 3 bases; unmatched bases: 11. This CDR3 spans 16 amino acids. CDR3: CASSRGKAGGNYEQYF. DNA for the CDR3: TGTGCCAGCAGTCGGGGAAAAGCGGGAGGAAACTACGAGCAGTACTTC.

V is TRBV25-1 and J is TRBJ2-1, with 7 positions matching TRBD2. The CDR3 has 16 amino acids. The V gene end was trimmed by 8 bases and the J gene end by 10 bases; junction bases not matched to a gene: 20. Germline CDR1 reads MGHDK; CDR2 reads SYGVNS. CDR3 protein: CASGKLASGRIGEQFF. Written as DNA, the CDR3 is TGTGCCAGCGGCAAACTGGCTAGCGGCCGGATAGGGGAGCAGTTCTTC.

This rearrangement joins TRBV7-2 to TRBJ2-2; maybe TRBD2 (5 bases). CDR3 size: 15 residues. Trimming took 4 bases from V and 1 from J, leaving 10 bases between them. Germline CDR1 reads SGHTA; CDR2 reads FQGNSA. CDR3 residues: CASSSRSGNTGELFF. CDR3 in DNA: TGTGCCAGCAGCTCACGGAGCGGGAACACCGGGGAGCTGTTTTTT. The full variable domain, in which reference TRBV7-2 and TRBJ2-2 provide the parts outside the CDR3, is GAGVSQSPSNKVTEKGKDVELRCDPISGHTALYWYRQSLGQGLEFLIYFQGNSAPDKSGLPSDRFSAERTGGSVSTLTIQRTQQEDSAVYLCASSSRSGNTGELFFGEGSRLTVL.

This chain links TRBV4-2 with TRBJ2-7, with 7 positions matching TRBD1. Germline assignment: CDR1 LGHNA and CDR2 YNFKEQ. V shed 2 bases and J 4 bases; nucleotides not matched to a gene: 8. The length of the CDR3 is 15 residues. CDR3 residues: CASSQYSGQVYEQYF. The DNA for the CDR3 is TGTGCCAGCAGCCAATATTCAGGACAGGTTTACGAGCAGTACTTC.